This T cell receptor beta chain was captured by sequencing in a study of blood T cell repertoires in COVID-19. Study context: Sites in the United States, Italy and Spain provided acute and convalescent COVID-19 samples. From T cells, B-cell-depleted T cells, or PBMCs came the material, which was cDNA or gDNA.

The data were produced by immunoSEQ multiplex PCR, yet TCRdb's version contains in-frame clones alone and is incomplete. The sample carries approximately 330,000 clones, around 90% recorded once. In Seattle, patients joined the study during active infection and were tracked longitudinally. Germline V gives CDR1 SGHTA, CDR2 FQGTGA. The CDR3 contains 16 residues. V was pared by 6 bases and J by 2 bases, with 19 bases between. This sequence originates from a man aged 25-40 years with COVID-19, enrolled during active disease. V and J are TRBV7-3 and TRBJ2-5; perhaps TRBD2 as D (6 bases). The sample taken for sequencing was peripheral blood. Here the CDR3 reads CASRLGGNEMQETQYF. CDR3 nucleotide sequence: TGTGCCAGCAGGCTTGGGGGGAACGAGATGCAAGAGACCCAGTACTTC. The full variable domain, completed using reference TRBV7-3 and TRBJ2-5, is GAGVSQTPSNKVTEKGKYVELRCDPISGHTALYWYRQSLGQGPEFLIYFQGTGAADDSGLPNDRFFAVRPEGSVSTLKIQRTERGDSAVYLCASRLGGNEMQETQYFGPGTRLLVL.